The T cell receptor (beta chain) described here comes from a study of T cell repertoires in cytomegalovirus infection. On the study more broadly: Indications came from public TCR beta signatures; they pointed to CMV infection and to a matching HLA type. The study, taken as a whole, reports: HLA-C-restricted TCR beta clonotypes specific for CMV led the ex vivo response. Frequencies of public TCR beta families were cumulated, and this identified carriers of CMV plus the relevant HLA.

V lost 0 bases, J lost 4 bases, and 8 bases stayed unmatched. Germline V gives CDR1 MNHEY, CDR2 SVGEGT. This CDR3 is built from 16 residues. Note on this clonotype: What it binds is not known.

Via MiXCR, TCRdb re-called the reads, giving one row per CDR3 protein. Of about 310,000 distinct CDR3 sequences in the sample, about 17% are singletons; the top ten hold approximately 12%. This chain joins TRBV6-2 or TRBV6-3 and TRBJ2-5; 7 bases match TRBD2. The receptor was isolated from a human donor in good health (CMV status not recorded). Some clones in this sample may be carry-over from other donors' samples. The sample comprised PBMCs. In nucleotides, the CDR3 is TGTGCCAGCAGTTACTCATGGGGCCGCGGGGGAGAGACCCAGTACTTC. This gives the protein CASSYSWGRGGETQYF.